Each of the 13 T cell receptor beta chains below was sequenced from the same sample in a study of T cell changes during pregnancy in multiple sclerosis. Here immunoSEQ multiplex PCR was the method, and the copy in TCRdb shows in-frame clones only, minus some. The sample has over 30,000 clones; over 85% are singletons. Sequencing used CD8+ T cells from peripheral blood mononuclear cells, obtained in the third trimester of pregnancy. These receptors were obtained from a female donor with multiple sclerosis, enrolled in a pregnancy study.

This chain connects TRBV9 to TRBJ1-6; a possible D gene is TRBD1 (6 bases). Deletions cut 0 bases from V and 8 bases from J, with 15 bases between. CDR1 SGDLS and CDR2 YYNGEE come from the germline V gene. The CDR3 runs to 16 residues. CDR3 nucleotide sequence: TGTGCCAGCAGCGTAGGCCCCGGGACACTAGATTCACCCCTCCACTTT. Translation gives CASSVGPGTLDSPLHF.

V and J are TRBV18 and TRBJ2-2, with a weak D call TRBD1 (5 bases). CDR3 length: 14 residues. Germline V gene sequence: CDR1 KGHSH, CDR2 LQKENI. Trimming shortened V by 6 bases and J by 3 bases, and 11 bases separated the two germline ends. CDR3 DNA: TGTGCCAGCTCGCCCGACAGCTACACCGGGGAGCTGTTTTTT. This encodes CASSPDSYTGELFF.

This clone was seen just once. The chain is built from TRBV10-3 and TRBJ2-1; 8 bases are shared with TRBD2. Germline CDR1 reads ENHRY; CDR2 reads SYGVKD. The CDR3 totals 17 residues. The trim removed 0 bases at V and 7 bases at J, leaving 11 bases unmatched. CDR3 DNA sequence: TGTGCCATCAGTGAGTCGAACGTCCGGGGGGGCCGGAATGAGCAGTTCTTC. Residues: CAISESNVRGGRNEQFF.

This clone has just one count. The chain uses TRBV4-3 and TRBJ2-2; D remains ambiguous. There are 12 residues in the CDR3. Germline V gene data show CDR1 as LGHNA and CDR2 as YSLEER. Trimming removed 1 base from V and 6 bases from J, with 3 bases in between. The CDR3 sequence is CASSQASGELFF. For the CDR3, the DNA is TGCGCCAGCAGCCAAGCATCCGGGGAGCTGTTTTTT.

This clone was seen once. The rearrangement links TRBV19 to TRBJ1-1, with 10 bases matching TRBD1. The V gene end was trimmed by 5 bases and the J gene end by 3 bases; junction bases not matched to a gene: 6. From germline, CDR1 is LNHDA and CDR2 SQIVND (reference sequence). This CDR3 is 15 amino acids long. The CDR3 DNA follows: TGTGCCAGTAGTGCCGACAGGGGGCCCGACACTGAAGCTTTCTTT. Protein: CASSADRGPDTEAFF.

As for this clone: Other DNA sequences from this sample encode an identical CDR3 as well. The chain couples TRBV5-5 to TRBJ2-7; TRBD2 might be the D (5 bases). Germline CDR1 and CDR2: SGHKS and YYEKEE (reference sequence). The CDR3 totals 12 residues. V was shortened by 3 bases and J by 7 bases, with 11 bases between the two germline ends. The CDR3 loop is CASSWTGEEQYF. In DNA form, the CDR3 reads TGTGCCAGCAGCTGGACTGGGGAAGAGCAGTACTTC.

The rearrangement uses TRBV4-3 and TRBJ2-7; no reliable D call. Germline V gene lookup returns CDR1 LGHNA and CDR2 YSLEER. The CDR3 has 15 amino acids. The V end lost 1 base, the J end lost 2 bases, and 12 bases lay between the germline ends. The CDR3 reads CASSQAAGVTYEQYF. CDR3 nucleotide sequence: TGCGCCAGCAGCCAAGCGGCTGGAGTTACCTACGAGCAGTACTTC.

This chain connects TRBV6-4 to TRBJ1-1; tentatively, D is TRBD1 (5 bases). This CDR3 has 16 residues. V lost 2 bases, J lost 4 bases, and 17 bases lay in between. Looked up from germline, CDR1 is MRHNA and CDR2 is SNTAGT. The CDR3 coding sequence is TGTGCCAGCAGTGACAAGGCAGGGCCGCTAGGCACTGAAGCTTTCTTT. Protein sequence: CASSDKAGPLGTEAFF.

The chain is built from TRBV19 and TRBJ2-2; 9 positions agree with TRBD2. Germline trimming cut 8 bases from V and 3 bases from J; bases unmatched to any gene: 7. The CDR3 sequence is 15 residues long. Germline V lookup: CDR1 LNHDA, CDR2 SQIVND (reference sequence). CDR3 protein: CASGDSGGYTGELFF. Written as DNA, the CDR3 is TGTGCCAGTGGGGATAGCGGGGGATACACCGGGGAGCTGTTTTTT.

J is TRBJ2-4 and V is TRBV29-1, with D possibly TRBD2 on 6 matching bases. The CDR3 sequence is 15 residues long. Per germline, CDR1 SQVTM and CDR2 ANQGSEA. V was cut by 1 base and J by 0 bases, with 10 bases left in between. The CDR3: CSVEVGGLAKNIQYF. The DNA for the CDR3 is TGCAGCGTTGAAGTTGGGGGGTTAGCCAAAAACATTCAGTACTTC.

The J gene is TRBJ2-2, the V gene TRBV5-1; D gene unclear. V lost 0 bases and J 3 bases, leaving 9 bases between the germline ends. The CDR3 is 15 residues long. Germline CDR1 and CDR2: SGHRS and YFSETQ. The CDR3 here is CASSLAGPDTGELFF. CDR3 coding DNA: TGCGCCAGCAGCTTGGCCGGTCCCGACACCGGGGAGCTGTTTTTT.

The chain recombines TRBV5-1 with TRBJ2-2; 13 bases are a match to TRBD2. Germline lookup yields CDR1 SGHRS and CDR2 YFSETQ. The ends lost 4 bases at V and 5 bases at J; junction bases unmatched: 8. The CDR3 is made up of 17 amino acids. The CDR3 nucleotides are TGCGCCAGCAGCGAAGGACTAGCGGGGGCAGGGACCGGGGAGCTGTTTTTT. Encoded protein: CASSEGLAGAGTGELFF.

The J gene is TRBJ2-5, the V gene TRBV27; the D gene is possibly TRBD1 (6 bases). The DNA end lines up better with TRBJ2-7; the J call may be wrong. Per the germline V gene, CDR1 is MNHEY and CDR2 is SMNVEV (reference sequence). CDR3 length: 15 residues. The CDR3 loop reads CASSRGTQTLYEQYF. The CDR3 bases are TGTGCCAGCAGTCGTGGGACACAAACACTCTACGAGCAGTACTTC.